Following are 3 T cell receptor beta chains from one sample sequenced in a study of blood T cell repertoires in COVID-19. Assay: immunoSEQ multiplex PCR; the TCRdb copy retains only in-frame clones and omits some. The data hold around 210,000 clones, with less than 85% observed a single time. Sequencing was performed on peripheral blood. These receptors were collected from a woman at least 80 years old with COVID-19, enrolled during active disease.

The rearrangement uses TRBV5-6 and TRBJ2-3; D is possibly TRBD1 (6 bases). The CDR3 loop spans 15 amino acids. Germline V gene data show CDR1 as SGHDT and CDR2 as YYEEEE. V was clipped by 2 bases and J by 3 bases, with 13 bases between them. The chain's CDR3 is CASSFPGVGTDTQYF. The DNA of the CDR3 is TGTGCCAGCAGCTTTCCAGGGGTGGGGACAGATACGCAGTATTTT.

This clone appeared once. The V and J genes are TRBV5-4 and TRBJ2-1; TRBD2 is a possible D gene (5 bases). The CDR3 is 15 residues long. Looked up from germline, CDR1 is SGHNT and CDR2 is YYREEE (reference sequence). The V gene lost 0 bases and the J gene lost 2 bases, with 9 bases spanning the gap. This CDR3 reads CASSLGGSTYNEQFF. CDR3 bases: TGTGCCAGCAGCTTGGGAGGGTCTACCTACAATGAGCAGTTCTTC.

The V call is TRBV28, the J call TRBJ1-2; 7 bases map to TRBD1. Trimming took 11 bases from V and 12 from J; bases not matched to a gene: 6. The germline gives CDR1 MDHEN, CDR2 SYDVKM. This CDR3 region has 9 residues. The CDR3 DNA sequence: TGTGCCTATGGACAGGTCGACACCTTC. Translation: CAYGQVDTF.